This T cell receptor beta chain was obtained from a study of blood T cells in healthy people across ages. Overall study context: Capture by template switching was about one barcoded beta molecule per two T cells.

Approximately 10 milliliters was the volume of peripheral blood drawn from each donor. This clonotype was recorded at least ten times. Its antigen is not known. Germline CDR1 and CDR2: SGHDT and YYEEEE. The length of the CDR3 is 16 residues. V shed 5 bases and J shed 3 bases, with 21 bases lying between them. Study-wide findings and caveats: The recorded TCR beta diversity per million T cells decreased in a roughly linear manner with age. The study lacked donor CMV status, which possibly confounded expanded clonotype changes.

Primers used in a second PCR of about 6 to 11 cycles were a sample-barcoded 5' primer and a J-beta primer mix. Each CDR3 protein is one row after TCRdb ran MiXCR on the 5' RACE reads. The table records more than 800,000 distinct CDR3 sequences, more than 25% of them present only once. This chain links TRBV5-6 with TRBJ2-7, with D possibly being TRBD1 (6 bases). Sample: blood. This clonotype originated in a woman over 75 in good health. The CDR3, as DNA: TGTGCCAGCAGTTATTCCGTTCATCGACAGGTCTACGAGCAGTACTTC. The encoded protein is CASSYSVHRQVYEQYF. Full variable domain (outside the CDR3, taken from reference TRBV5-6 and TRBJ2-7): DAGVTQSPTHLIKTRGQQVTLRCSPKSGHDTVSWYQQALGQGPQFIFQYYEEEERQRGNFPDRFSGHQFPNYSSELNVNALLLGDSALYLCASSYSVHRQVYEQYFGPGTRLTVT.